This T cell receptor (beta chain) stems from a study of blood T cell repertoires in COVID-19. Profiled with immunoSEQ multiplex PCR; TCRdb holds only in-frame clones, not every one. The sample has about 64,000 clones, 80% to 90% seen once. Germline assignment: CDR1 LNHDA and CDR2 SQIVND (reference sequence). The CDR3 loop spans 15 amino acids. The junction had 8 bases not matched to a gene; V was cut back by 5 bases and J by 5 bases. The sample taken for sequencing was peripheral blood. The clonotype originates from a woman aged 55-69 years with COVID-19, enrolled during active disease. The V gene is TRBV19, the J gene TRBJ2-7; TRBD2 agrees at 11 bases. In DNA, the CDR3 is TGTGCCAGTAGTGTTTATCCGGGACTAGCGGACGAGCAGTACTTC. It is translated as CASSVYPGLADEQYF. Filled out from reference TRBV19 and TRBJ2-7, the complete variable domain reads DGGITQSPKYLFRKEGQNVTLSCEQNLNHDAMYWYRQDPGQGLRLIYYSQIVNDFQKGDIAEGYSVSREKKESFPLTVTSAQKNPTAFYLCASSVYPGLADEQYFGPGTRLTVT.